This T cell receptor (beta chain) was profiled in a study of CXCR3-negative and CXCR3-positive naive CD8 T cells. The overall study: The libraries together contributed about 130 million TRB reads, each supplying about 1.5 +/- 0.3 million.

CDR1 LNHDA and CDR2 SQIVND come from the germline V gene (reference sequence). This CDR3 has 14 amino acids. Study-level points and caveats: Each naive subset displayed comparably high diversity, whereas memory CD8+ cells displayed much lower diversity. In cryopreserved cells, CXCR3 expression partially decreased, and fresh PBMCs were used in most assays.

Worth noting for this clonotype: Its antigen remains unidentified.

The method, 5' RACE with UMI labels, was used to prepare the TRB cDNA libraries. TCRdb re-called the 5' RACE reads and gives one entry per CDR3 protein, without DNA. Its clone listing holds 100,000 to 150,000 distinct CDR3 sequences. This rearrangement joins TRBV19 to TRBJ2-7; without DNA, the TCRdb call of TRBD1 cannot be checked. This TCR was recovered from a human donor in good health. Some clones in this sample may be carry-over from other donors' samples. Sequenced input: naive CXCR3- CD8+ T cells from blood. Sample subset: CD45RO-CCR7+CD27+CD95- naive CD8+ T cells lacking CXCR3 (TNR3-). CDR3 loop: CASSVKTGGYEQYF. The full variable domain, its missing parts supplied by reference TRBV19 and TRBJ2-7, is DGGITQSPKYLFRKEGQNVTLSCEQNLNHDAMYWYRQDPGQGLRLIYYSQIVNDFQKGDIAEGYSVSREKKESFPLTVTSAQKNPTAFYLCASSVKTGGYEQYFGPGTRLTVT.